This TCR beta chain is from a study of CD8+CD57+ T cells in acquired aplastic anemia. About the study: The mean DNA yield obtained from sorted CD4+ and CD8+ cells came to approximately 3 ug. Findings and limits, study-wide: Both patients and controls carried the same twenty-nine CD8+ CDR3 sequences. Patients did not significantly differ from controls in CD8+ Simpson's diversity.

The TCR beta profiling, which covered VDJ combination and CDR3 sequence, was carried out using genomic DNA as the template. MiXCR was run by TCRdb on the reads, yielding one entry per CDR3 protein. The sample includes 260,000 or so distinct CDR3 sequences, approximately 86% of them seen just once. Germline V CDR1 and CDR2: SGHAT, FQNNGV. CDR3 length equals 13 residues. V was cut by 8 bases and J by 4 bases, with 13 bases left in between. Patients selected for sequencing had displayed CD8+CD57+ cell expansion by flow cytometry. On this clonotype: Its specificity is unknown.

Sample: sorted CD4+, CD8+, or CD8+CD57+ T cells (not recorded which) from PBMCs. The sequence derives from a human donor with aplastic anemia. J is TRBJ2-3 and V is TRBV11-2, with D possibly TRBD1 on 6 matching bases. The CDR3: CASGVGGPDTQYF. CDR3 sequence (DNA): TGTGCCAGCGGCGTTGGGGGCCCAGATACGCAGTATTTT.